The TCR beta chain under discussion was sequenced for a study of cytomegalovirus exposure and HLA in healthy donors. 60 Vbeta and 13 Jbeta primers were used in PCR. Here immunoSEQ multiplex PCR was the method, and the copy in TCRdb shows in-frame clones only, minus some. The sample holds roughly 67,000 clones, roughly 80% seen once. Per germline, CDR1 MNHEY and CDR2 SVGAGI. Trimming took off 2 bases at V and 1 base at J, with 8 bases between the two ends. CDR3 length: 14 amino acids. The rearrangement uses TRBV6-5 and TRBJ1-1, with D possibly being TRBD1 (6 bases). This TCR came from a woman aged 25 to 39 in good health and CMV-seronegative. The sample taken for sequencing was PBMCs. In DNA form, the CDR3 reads TGTGCCAGCAGTTACCGACAGGCGAACACTGAAGCTTTCTTT. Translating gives CASSYRQANTEAFF.